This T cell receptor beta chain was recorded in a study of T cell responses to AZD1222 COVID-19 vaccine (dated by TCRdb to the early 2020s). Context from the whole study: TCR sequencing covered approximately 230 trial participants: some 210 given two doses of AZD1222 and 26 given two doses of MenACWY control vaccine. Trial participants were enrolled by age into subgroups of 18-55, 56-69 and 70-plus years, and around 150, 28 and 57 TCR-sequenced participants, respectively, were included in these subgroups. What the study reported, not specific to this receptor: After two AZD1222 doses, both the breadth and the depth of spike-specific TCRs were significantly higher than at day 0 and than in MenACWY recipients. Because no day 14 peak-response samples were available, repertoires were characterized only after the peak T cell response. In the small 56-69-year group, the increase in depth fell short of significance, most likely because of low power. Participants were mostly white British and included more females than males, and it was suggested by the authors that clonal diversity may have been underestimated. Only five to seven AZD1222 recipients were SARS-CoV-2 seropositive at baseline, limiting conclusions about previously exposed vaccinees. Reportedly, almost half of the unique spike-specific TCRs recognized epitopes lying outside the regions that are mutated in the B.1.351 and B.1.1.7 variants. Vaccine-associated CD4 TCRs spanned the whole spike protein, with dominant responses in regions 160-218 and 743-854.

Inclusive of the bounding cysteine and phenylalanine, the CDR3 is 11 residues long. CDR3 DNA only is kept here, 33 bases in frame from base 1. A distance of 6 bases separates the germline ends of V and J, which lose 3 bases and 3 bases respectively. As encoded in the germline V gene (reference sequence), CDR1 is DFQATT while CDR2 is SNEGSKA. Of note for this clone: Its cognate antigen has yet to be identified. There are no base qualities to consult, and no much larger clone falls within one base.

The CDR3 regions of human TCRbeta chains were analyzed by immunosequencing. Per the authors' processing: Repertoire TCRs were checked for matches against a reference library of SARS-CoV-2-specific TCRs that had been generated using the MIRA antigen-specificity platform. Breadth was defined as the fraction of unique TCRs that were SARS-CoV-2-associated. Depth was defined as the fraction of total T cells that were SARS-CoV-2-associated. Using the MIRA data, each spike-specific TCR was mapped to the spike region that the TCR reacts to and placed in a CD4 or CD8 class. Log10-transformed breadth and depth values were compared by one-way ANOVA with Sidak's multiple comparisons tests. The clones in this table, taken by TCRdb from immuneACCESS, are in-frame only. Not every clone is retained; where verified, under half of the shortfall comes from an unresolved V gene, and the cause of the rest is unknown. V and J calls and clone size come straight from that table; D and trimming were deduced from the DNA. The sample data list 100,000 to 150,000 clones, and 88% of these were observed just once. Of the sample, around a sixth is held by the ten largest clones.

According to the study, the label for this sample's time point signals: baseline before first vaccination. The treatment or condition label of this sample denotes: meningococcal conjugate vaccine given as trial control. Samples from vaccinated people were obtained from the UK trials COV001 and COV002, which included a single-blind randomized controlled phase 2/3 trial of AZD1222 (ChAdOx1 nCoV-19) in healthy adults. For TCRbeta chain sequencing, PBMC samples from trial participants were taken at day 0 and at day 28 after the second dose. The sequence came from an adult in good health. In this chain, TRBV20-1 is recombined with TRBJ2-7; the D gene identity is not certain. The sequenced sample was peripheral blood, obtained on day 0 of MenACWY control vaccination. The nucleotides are TGCAGTGCTAGTCACGGCTACGAGCAGTACTTC. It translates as CSASHGYEQYF.